These T cell receptor beta chains were read from a single sample in a study of control samples from healthy donors and cancer patients. Some clones are missing from TCRdb's copy, which holds only in-frame ones; the method was immunoSEQ multiplex PCR. The sample holds 150,000 to 200,000 clones, 90% seen once. Sequencing was carried out using blood. The receptors shown here come from a woman aged 50 to 60 in good health. The CDR3 runs from the conserved cysteine through the conserved F or W. The D gene is left open where the match is weak. Not all rows give a size; the values are once, few, many and, for expanded clones, a class.

j_call d_call v_call clone_size cdr3_aa cdr3_nt
TRBJ1-2 . TRBV5-6 . CASSLSEYGYTF TGTGCCAGCAGCTTGTCTGAGTATGGCTACACCTTC
TRBJ1-1 TRBD1 TRBV19 . CASSTKTGAMNTEAFF TGTGCCAGTAGTACAAAGACAGGGGCAATGAACACTGAAGCTTTCTTT
TRBJ2-3 TRBD1 TRBV11-2 . CASSQDRVQYF TGTGCCAGCAGCCAGGACAGGGTGCAGTATTTT
TRBJ1-1 . TRBV28 . CASSLLGAEAFF TGTGCCAGCAGCTTACTAGGCGCTGAAGCTTTCTTT
TRBJ1-4 TRBD1 TRBV18 . CASSPLRGTEVDTTNEKLFF TGTGCCAGCTCACCACTTCGCGGGACAGAAGTTGATACAACTAATGAAAAACTGTTTTTT
TRBJ1-2 . TRBV30 . CAWSLNNYGYTF TGTGCCTGGAGTTTGAATAACTATGGCTACACCTTC
TRBJ2-5 . TRBV2 once CASKAEWGKETQYF TGTGCCAGCAAGGCAGAATGGGGGAAAGAGACCCAGTACTTC
TRBJ1-3 . TRBV10-3 . CAISESIGSGNTIYF TGTGCCATCAGTGAGTCGATAGGGTCTGGAAACACCATATATTTT
TRBJ1-2 . TRBV27 once CASSPIGTYGYTF TGTGCCAGCAGCCCGATAGGGACCTATGGCTACACCTTC
TRBJ1-2 . TRBV28 few CASSFGTDDYGYTF TGTGCCAGCAGTTTTGGGACCGATGATTATGGCTACACCTTC
TRBJ2-1 . TRBV6-5 . CASSYSWAGSYNEQFF TGTGCCAGCAGTTACTCCTGGGCGGGCTCCTACAATGAGCAGTTCTTC
TRBJ1-6 . TRBV27 . CASSLIPSGENSPLHF TGTGCCAGCAGTTTAATACCCTCAGGGGAAAATTCACCCCTCCACTTT
TRBJ2-3 . TRBV6-5 . CASRDMGGSTDTQYF TGTGCCAGCAGGGACATGGGGGGTAGCACAGATACGCAGTATTTT
TRBJ2-3 TRBD2 TRBV2 . CAGSGTSGGADTQYF TGTGCCGGATCCGGGACTAGCGGTGGGGCAGATACGCAGTATTTT
TRBJ2-3 . TRBV5-1 once CASSFQGTDTQYF TGCGCCAGCAGCTTTCAGGGTACAGATACGCAGTATTTT
TRBJ1-1 . TRBV21-1 . CASSKGETAGWTEAFF TGTGCCAGCAGCAAAGGGGAGACGGCAGGGTGGACTGAAGCTTTCTTT
TRBJ1-1 . TRBV5-8 . CAGARAMNTEAFF TGTGCCGGAGCGCGTGCCATGAACACTGAAGCTTTCTTT
TRBJ1-2 . TRBV28 once CASSFGSGGARRGYTF TGTGCCAGCAGTTTTGGGTCAGGAGGGGCGCGGCGGGGCTACACCTTC
TRBJ2-7 . TRBV30 . CAWSVGGSYYEQYF TGTGCCTGGAGTGTAGGCGGCAGTTACTACGAGCAGTACTTC
TRBJ2-2 . TRBV4-3 . CASSQEPQVNTGELFF TGCGCCAGCAGCCAAGAACCACAGGTGAACACCGGGGAGCTGTTTTTT
TRBJ2-1 . TRBV6-5 once CASTTYGAINEQFF TGTGCCAGCACCACGTACGGGGCTATCAATGAGCAGTTCTTC
TRBJ1-1 . TRBV19 . CASSAIKGEAFF TGTGCCAGTAGCGCTATAAAAGGTGAAGCTTTCTTT
TRBJ1-5 . TRBV18 . CASSPLPDNGNQPQHF TGTGCCAGCTCACCACTACCCGACAACGGCAATCAGCCCCAGCATTTT